This TCR beta chain appears in the sequencing data of a study of OX40 agonist ivuxolimab in advanced cancers. Study-level information: The study enrolled dose-escalation patients with hepatocellular carcinoma, melanoma, renal cell or head and neck cancer. Prior therapy, whether anti-PD-1, anti-PD-L1 or anti-CTLA-4, was allowed, and 40% had some.

Produced via immunoSEQ multiplex PCR; TCRdb's table is partial and in-frame only. This table has over 10,000 clones, about 76% appearing once. This TCR was recovered from an adult with an advanced solid tumor such as melanoma, head and neck, liver or kidney cancer. The sequencing here drew on CD4+ or CD8+ T cells sorted from blood, taken in a trial of the OX40 agonist ivuxolimab.

The CDR3 region is CASSIVLSSYNEQFF. The CDR3 DNA follows: TGTGCCAGTAGTATAGTACTCAGCTCCTACAATGAGCAGTTCTTC. This chain uses TRBV19 with TRBJ2-1; D gene unclear. Germline V gene data show CDR1 as LNHDA and CDR2 as SQIVND (reference sequence). V was cut by 1 base and J by 0 bases, with 7 bases left in between. The CDR3 covers 15 residues. Variable domain in full (rest from reference TRBV19 and TRBJ2-1): DGGITQSPKYLFRKEGQNVTLSCEQNLNHDAMYWYRQDPGQGLRLIYYSQIVNDFQKGDIAEGYSVSREKKESFPLTVTSAQKNPTAFYLCASSIVLSSYNEQFFGPGTRLTVL.